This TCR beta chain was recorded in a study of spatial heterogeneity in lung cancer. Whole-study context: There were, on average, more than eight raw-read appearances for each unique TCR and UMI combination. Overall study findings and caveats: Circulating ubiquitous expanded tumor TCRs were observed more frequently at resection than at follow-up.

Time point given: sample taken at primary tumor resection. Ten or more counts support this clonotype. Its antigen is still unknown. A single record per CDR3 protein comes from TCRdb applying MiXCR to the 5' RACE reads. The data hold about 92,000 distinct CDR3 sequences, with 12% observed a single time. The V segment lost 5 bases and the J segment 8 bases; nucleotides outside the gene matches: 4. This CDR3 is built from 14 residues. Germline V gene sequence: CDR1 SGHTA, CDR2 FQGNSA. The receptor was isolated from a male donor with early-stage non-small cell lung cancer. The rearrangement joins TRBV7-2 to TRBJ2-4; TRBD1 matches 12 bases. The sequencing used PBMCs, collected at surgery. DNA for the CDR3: TGTGCCAGCAGCGCGGGACAGGGGGCATACATTCAGTACTTC. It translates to CASSAGQGAYIQYF.